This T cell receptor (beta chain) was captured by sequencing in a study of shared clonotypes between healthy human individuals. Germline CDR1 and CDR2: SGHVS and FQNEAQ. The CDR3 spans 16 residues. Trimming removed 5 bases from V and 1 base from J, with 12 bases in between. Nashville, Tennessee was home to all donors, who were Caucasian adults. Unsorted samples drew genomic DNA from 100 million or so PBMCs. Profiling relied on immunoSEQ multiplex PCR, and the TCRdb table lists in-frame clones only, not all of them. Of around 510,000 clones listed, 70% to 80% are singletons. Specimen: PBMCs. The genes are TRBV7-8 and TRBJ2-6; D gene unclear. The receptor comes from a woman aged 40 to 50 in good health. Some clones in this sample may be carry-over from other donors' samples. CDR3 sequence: CASSLVGYSGANVLTF. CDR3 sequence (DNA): TGTGCCAGCAGCCTCGTCGGCTATTCTGGGGCCAACGTCCTGACTTTC.